A single sample is the source of the 15 T cell receptor beta chains below, sequenced in a study of blood T cells in healthy people across ages (dated by TCRdb to 2013 to 2016). Preparation of the library involved 5' RACE. TCRdb records Illumina HiSeq 2500 as the sequencer. A second PCR of roughly 7 to 12 cycles was run with a J-beta primer mix and a sample-barcoded 5' primer. The public reads were reprocessed in TCRdb via fastp at Q25 and MiXCR, keeping in-frame beta chains. Entries are consolidated by CDR3 protein sequence, retaining the most common genes and DNA. In this sample the table shows about 840,000 distinct CDR3 sequences, approximately 32% of which occur a single time. Roughly 10% of the sample is in the top ten clones. Separately, the same data were catalogued under a study of T cells of mothers and their children.

Sequenced material: blood. The receptors stem from a middle-aged woman in good health.

This clonotype was recorded many times. J is TRBJ2-7 and V is TRBV10-3; tentatively, D is TRBD2 (6 bases). The CDR3 spans 17 residues. Trimming shortened V by 2 bases and J by 3 bases, and 20 bases separated the two germline ends. The V gene's germline CDR1 is ENHRY and CDR2 SYGVKD. The CDR3 DNA reads as TGTGCCATCAGTGAGAGGGAGGATTCTTACGCAAACTACGAGCAGTACTTC. This sequence encodes CAISEREDSYANYEQYF.

There are many counts of this clonotype. This chain joins TRBV20-1 and TRBJ1-2; 8 bases align to TRBD1. The CDR3 loop spans 16 amino acids. CDR1 and CDR2 from the germline V gene are DFQATT and SNEGSKA (reference sequence). J lost 2 bases, V lost 3 bases, and 11 bases had no gene match. Here the CDR3 DNA reads TGCAGTGCTAGCCGGGCAGGGGGCATAGGAAACTATGGCTACACCTTC. As protein: CSASRAGGIGNYGYTF.

In this sample, this clonotype turned up a few times. V is TRBV12-3 or TRBV12-4 and J is TRBJ1-2; 7 positions agree with TRBD1. With 3 bases clipped from V and 4 bases from J, the junction kept 8 bases outside the gene matches. There are 15 residues in the CDR3. The CDR3 loop reads CASSLLGRGVYGYTF. DNA of the CDR3: TGTGCCAGCAGTTTGCTCGGCAGGGGGGTCTATGGCTACACCTTC.

As to this clonotype: This may arise from a read error, as a much more abundant clone is one base away. The rearrangement joins TRBV4-3 to TRBJ2-7; 7 nucleotides match TRBD2. The J call may be wrong; the DNA end is better matched by TRBJ2-5. There are 17 residues in the CDR3. Germline assignment: CDR1 LGHNA and CDR2 YSLEER. The CDR3 is CASSQDSPAGRRETQYF. The CDR3 region has the DNA TGCGCCAGCAGCCAAGATAGTCCAGCGGGGAGGCGTGAGACCCAGTACTTC.

This clonotype has just a few counts. The V call is TRBV7-3, the J call TRBJ2-4; 12 positions agree with TRBD2. CDR1 SGHTA and CDR2 FQGTGA come from the germline V gene. The junction had 9 bases not matched to a gene; V was cut back by 2 bases and J by 13 bases. CDR3 length: 15 residues. The CDR3 DNA reads TGTGCCAGCAGCTTACTAGCGGGGGGGCAAAATGAGCAGTACTTC. Encoded protein: CASSLLAGGQNEQYF.

About this clonotype: At one end the junction does not follow the germline gene, possibly because of a read error. This chain links TRBV12-3 or TRBV12-4 with TRBJ2-7; no clear D. CDR3 size: 12 residues. DNA of the CDR3: TGTGCCAACAGTTTTCAAGGATACGAGCAGTACTTC. Its protein is CANSFQGYEQYF.

In its sample, this clonotype was seen many times. The junction shows a germline mismatch at one end, possibly a read error. This CDR3 is CASSPAGTGGNEQFF. CDR3 in DNA: TGTGCTAGCAGCCCCGCGGGGACAGGGGGCAATGAGCAGTTCTTC. V usage is TRBV7-7 and J usage is TRBJ2-1; 11 bases are shared with TRBD1. CDR1 is SSHAT and CDR2 is FNYEAQ in the germline V gene (reference sequence). This CDR3 contains 15 residues.

This clonotype was found many times. The chain recombines TRBV28 with TRBJ2-5; 13 positions agree with TRBD2. The CDR3 runs 17 residues. Germline V lookup: CDR1 MDHEN, CDR2 SYDVKM. V lost 7 bases and J lost 5; bases outside the gene matches: 13. The DNA for the CDR3 is TGTGCCAGCAAGGCAAATCTACTAGCGGGGGGGAGGGAGACCCAGTACTTC. This codes for CASKANLLAGGRETQYF.

In regard to this clonotype: An end of the junction differs from the germline gene, which may be a read error. The V call is TRBV4-1, the J call TRBJ2-5; possible D gene TRBD2, 5 bases. The J call may be faulty, since TRBJ2-7 better matches the DNA end. The CDR3 contains 14 residues. The V gene's germline CDR1 is MGHRA and CDR2 YSYEKL. The DNA of the CDR3 is TGCGCCAGCAACCAACAACATAGGCGGGACGAGCAGTACTTC. Translation: CASNQQHRRDEQYF.

The chain combines TRBV7-2 with TRBJ2-2, with D perhaps matching TRBD2 (5 bases). V was cut by 3 bases and J by 6 bases, with 20 bases left in between. CDR1 is SGHTA, CDR2 FQGNSA, per germline. The CDR3 extends over 17 amino acids. CDR3: CASSFWGPARGSGELFF. CDR3 sequence (DNA): TGTGCCAGCAGCTTTTGGGGTCCGGCTCGGGGATCCGGGGAGCTGTTTTTT.

Concerning this clonotype: A read error may account for a junction end that differs from germline. The CDR3 DNA sequence: TGCGCCAGCAACTCTCGGACAGGGGGTTCACCCCTCCACTTT. This gives the protein CASNSRTGGSPLHF. The chain employs TRBV12-3 or TRBV12-4 and TRBJ1-6; TRBD1 matches at 10 bases. There are 14 residues in the CDR3.

Many counts were recorded for this clonotype. The chain combines TRBV5-1 with TRBJ1-2; D is unclear. The ends were cut back, 0 bases at V and 4 bases at J, with 4 bases in the middle. Germline V CDR1 and CDR2: SGHRS, YFSETQ. This CDR3 is built from 12 residues. The CDR3 DNA reads TGCGCCAGCAGCTTGGACAGCTATGGCTACACCTTC. Protein product: CASSLDSYGYTF. Looking up the rest from reference TRBV5-1 and TRBJ1-2 gives the full variable domain: KAGVTQTPRYLIKTRGQQVTLSCSPISGHRSVSWYQQTPGQGLQFLFEYFSETQRNKGNFPGRFSGRQFSNSRSEMNVSTLELGDSALYLCASSLDSYGYTFGSGTRLTVV.

This clonotype was seen only a few times. The V and J genes are TRBV6-5 and TRBJ2-3; D gene ambiguous. Germline V gives CDR1 MNHEY, CDR2 SVGAGI. Trimming removed 6 bases from V and 6 bases from J, with 10 bases in between. The CDR3 covers 12 residues. The CDR3 is CASSTQWDTQYF. The CDR3 nucleotides read TGTGCCAGCAGCACCCAATGGGATACGCAGTATTTT.

This clonotype was found many times. The V and J genes are TRBV4-1 and TRBJ2-7; D gene uncertain. Germline values: CDR1 MGHRA, CDR2 YSYEKL. The CDR3 covers 14 residues. V was shortened by 0 bases and J by 5 bases, with 11 bases between the two germline ends. The CDR3 region is CASSQDRVVHEQYF. CDR3 coding DNA: TGCGCCAGCAGCCAAGACCGGGTGGTACACGAGCAGTACTTC.

CDR3 loop: CASSFGQGTSPLHF. The CDR3 DNA sequence: TGTGCCAGCAGCTTCGGACAGGGGACTTCACCCCTCCACTTT. V is TRBV7-9 and J is TRBJ1-6, with TRBD1 identical over 9 bases. The CDR3 runs to 14 residues. CDR1 SEHNR and CDR2 FQNEAQ come from the germline V gene (reference sequence). The V segment lost 3 bases and the J segment 9 bases; nucleotides outside the gene matches: 3.